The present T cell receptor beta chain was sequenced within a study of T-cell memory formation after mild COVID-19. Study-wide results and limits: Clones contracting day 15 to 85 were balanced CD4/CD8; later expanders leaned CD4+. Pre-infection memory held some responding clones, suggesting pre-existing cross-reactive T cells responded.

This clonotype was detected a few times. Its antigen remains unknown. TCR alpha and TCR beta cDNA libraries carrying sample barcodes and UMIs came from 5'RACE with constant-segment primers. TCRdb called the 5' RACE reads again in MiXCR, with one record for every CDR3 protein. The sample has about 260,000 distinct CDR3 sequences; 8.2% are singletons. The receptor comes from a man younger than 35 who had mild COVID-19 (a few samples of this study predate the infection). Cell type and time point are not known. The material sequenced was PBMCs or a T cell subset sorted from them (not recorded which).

CDR3 nucleotide sequence: TGCAGTGCTAGTCCTGGAGTGGAGACCCAGTACTTC. This encodes CSASPGVETQYF. The chain employs TRBV20-1 and TRBJ2-5; D remains ambiguous. CDR1 and CDR2 (germline): DFQATT, SNEGSKA (reference sequence). This CDR3 contains 12 residues. Trimming took 3 bases from V and 5 from J, leaving 10 bases between them.